Shown below are 14 T cell receptor beta chains from a single sample sequenced in a study of CD8+ T cells in alopecia areata. Sequencing relied on a cDNA template that was reverse transcribed from extracted RNA. Produced via immunoSEQ multiplex PCR; TCRdb's table is partial and in-frame only. The table includes over 80,000 clones, roughly 45% detected once. Treatment of the sample: oral pan-JAK inhibitor, 5-10 mg twice daily. The sample was CD8+ T cells sorted from blood, taken at week 24, from a patient treated with tofacitinib. The receptors here all came from a human donor with alopecia areata.

The chain has TRBV6-5 and TRBJ2-7; 11 bases line up with TRBD1. V trimming: 5 bases; J trimming: 5 bases; junction bases outside the gene matches: 5. CDR1 and CDR2 (germline): MNHEY, SVGAGI. The CDR3 is 14 residues long. The CDR3 coding sequence is TGTGCCAGCAGTCGGACAGGGGGCCAGGACGAGCAGTACTTC. Residues: CASSRTGGQDEQYF.

This clone was detected a few times. The chain recombines TRBV29-1 with TRBJ2-1; 7 bases agree with TRBD2. V shed 0 bases and J 4 bases; nucleotides not matched to a gene: 9. CDR1 is SQVTM, CDR2 ANQGSEA, per germline. This CDR3 is built from 16 residues. The CDR3 DNA follows: TGCAGCGTTGAAGACCCCGGGAGGACCAAATACAATGAGCAGTTCTTC. Its protein is CSVEDPGRTKYNEQFF.

The chain employs TRBV30 and TRBJ2-1, with 10 bases that match TRBD2. CDR3 length equals 16 residues. V lost 3 bases to trimming and J lost 7 bases; unmatched junction nucleotides: 12. Looked up from germline, CDR1 is GTSNPN and CDR2 is SVGIG (reference sequence). This CDR3 reads CAWSVRSGRAWNEQFF. The DNA of the CDR3 is TGTGCCTGGAGCGTCCGGAGCGGGAGGGCCTGGAATGAGCAGTTCTTC. Filled out from reference TRBV30 and TRBJ2-1, the complete variable domain reads SQTIHQWPATLVQPVGSPLSLECTVEGTSNPNLYWYRQAAGRGLQLLFYSVGIGQISSEVPQNLSASRPQDRQFILSSKKLLLSDSGFYLCAWSVRSGRAWNEQFFGPGTRLTVL.

This clone was detected only a few times. In nucleotides, the CDR3 is TGTGCCAGCAAGACCGGGCGATCCTCGGATGAGCAGTTCTTC. Amino acids: CASKTGRSSDEQFF. This chain connects TRBV6-5 to TRBJ2-1; D is uncertain. The germline gives CDR1 MNHEY, CDR2 SVGAGI. This CDR3 comprises 14 residues. The V and J ends lost 7 bases and 8 bases respectively, with 18 bases between them.

This clone was observed a few times. The rearrangement uses TRBV19 and TRBJ2-7, with D possibly called TRBD1 or TRBD2 (5 bases each). Germline CDR1 reads LNHDA; CDR2 reads SQIVND (reference sequence). V lost 4 bases to trimming and J lost 2 bases, with 12 bases between them. CDR3 length equals 14 residues. The DNA for the CDR3 is TGTGCCAGTAGTAAGGCCGGGACCACCTACGAGCAGTACTTC. Translated: CASSKAGTTYEQYF.

This chain uses TRBV29-1 with TRBJ2-1, with D maybe TRBD2 (5 bases). Trimming cost V 4 bases and J 5 bases, with 6 bases left between them. CDR1 is SQVTM, CDR2 ANQGSEA, per germline. The CDR3 is made up of 11 amino acids. This CDR3 is CSVGENNEQFF. The CDR3 nucleotides are TGCAGCGTTGGGGAGAACAATGAGCAGTTCTTC.

This clone was detected only once. This sequence joins TRBV7-9 and TRBJ1-2; D perhaps matches TRBD1 (6 bases). Trimming shortened V by 5 bases and J by 7 bases, and 14 bases separated the two germline ends. CDR1 is SEHNR, CDR2 FQNEAQ, per germline (reference sequence). The CDR3 totals 13 residues. The CDR3 sequence is CASSRSTGSGYTF. The CDR3 region has the DNA TGTGCCAGCAGCCGATCGACAGGCTCTGGCTACACCTTC.

The chain is built from TRBV28 and TRBJ2-7; TRBD2 might be the D (5 bases). The CDR3 has 14 amino acids. Trimming stripped 5 bases from V and 0 bases from J, with 11 bases between. CDR1 is MDHEN and CDR2 is SYDVKM in the germline V gene. Here the CDR3 reads CASSVPGSSYEQYF. The CDR3 nucleotides read TGTGCCAGCAGTGTCCCGGGAAGCTCCTACGAGCAGTACTTC. The entire variable domain, with the rest obtained from reference TRBV28 and TRBJ2-7, is as follows: DVKVTQSSRYLVKRTGEKVFLECVQDMDHENMFWYRQDPGLGLRLIYFSYDVKMKEKGDIPEGYSVSREKKERFSLILESASTNQTSMYLCASSVPGSSYEQYFGPGTRLTVT.

The DNA of the CDR3 is TGTGCCAGCTCCTGGAGGGCAACAGATACGCAGTATTTT. Protein sequence: CASSWRATDTQYF. This chain connects TRBV6-5 to TRBJ2-3, with D possibly TRBD2 on 6 matching bases. CDR1 is MNHEY and CDR2 is SVGAGI in the germline V gene. CDR3 length: 13 residues. Trimming cost V 8 bases and J 3 bases, with 12 bases left between them.

The CDR3 DNA is TGTGCCAGCAGTTTTACGGGAGGGCCAGAGACCCAGTACTTC. Residues: CASSFTGGPETQYF. The chain carries TRBV27 and TRBJ2-5; 8 positions agree with TRBD2. Germline V gene sequence: CDR1 MNHEY, CDR2 SMNVEV (reference sequence). Losses at the gene ends were 3 bases for V and 4 bases for J; bases not matched to a gene: 4. The CDR3 extends over 14 amino acids.

This clone has only a few counts. The chain links TRBV5-1 to TRBJ2-1; no definite D call. The CDR3 has 16 amino acids. V lost 3 bases to trimming and J lost 0 bases, with 13 bases between them. Germline CDR1 and CDR2: SGHRS and YFSETQ. The CDR3 loop reads CASSSEPVSSYNEQFF. The CDR3, as DNA: TGCGCCAGCAGCTCGGAACCTGTGAGCTCCTACAATGAGCAGTTCTTC.

The chain is built from TRBV29-1 and TRBJ2-5; D ambiguous. The J call could be wrong; TRBJ2-7 is a better fit for the DNA end. The CDR3 length is 11 residues. From germline, CDR1 is SQVTM and CDR2 ANQGSEA. CDR3 nucleotide sequence: TGCAGCGTTGTACAAACCTACGAGCAGTACTTC. This encodes CSVVQTYEQYF.

The chain links TRBV19 to TRBJ2-1; tentative D call: TRBD2 (7 bases). V was trimmed by 3 bases and J by 9 bases, leaving 15 bases between them. CDR1 and CDR2 from the germline V gene are LNHDA and SQIVND (reference sequence). This CDR3 has 14 amino acids. CDR3 nucleotides: TGTGCCAGTAGTATCGGCGGGGGCTTAGGTGAGCAGTTCTTC. Amino acids: CASSIGGGLGEQFF.

This chain uses TRBV27 with TRBJ2-2, with TRBD2 identical over 7 bases. Germline values: CDR1 MNHEY, CDR2 SMNVEV (reference sequence). J lost 5 bases, V lost 8 bases, and 5 bases had no gene match. The CDR3 has 13 residues. The CDR3 sequence: CASGERGTGELFF. In DNA form, the CDR3 reads TGTGCCAGCGGGGAGCGGGGAACCGGGGAGCTGTTTTTT.